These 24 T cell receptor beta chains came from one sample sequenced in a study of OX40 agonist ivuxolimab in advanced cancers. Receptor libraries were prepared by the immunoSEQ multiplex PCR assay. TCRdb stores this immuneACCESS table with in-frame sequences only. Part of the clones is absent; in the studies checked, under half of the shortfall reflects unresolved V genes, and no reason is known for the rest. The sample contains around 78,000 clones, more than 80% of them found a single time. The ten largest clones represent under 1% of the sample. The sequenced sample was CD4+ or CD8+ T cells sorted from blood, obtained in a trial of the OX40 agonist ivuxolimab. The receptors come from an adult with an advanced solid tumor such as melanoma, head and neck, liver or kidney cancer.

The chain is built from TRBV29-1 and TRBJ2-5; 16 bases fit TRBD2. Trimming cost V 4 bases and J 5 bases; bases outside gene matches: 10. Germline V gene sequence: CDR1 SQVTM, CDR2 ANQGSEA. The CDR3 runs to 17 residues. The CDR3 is CSVGGTSGRADVETQYF. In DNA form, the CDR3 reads TGCAGCGTTGGCGGGACTAGCGGGAGGGCCGATGTCGAGACCCAGTACTTC.

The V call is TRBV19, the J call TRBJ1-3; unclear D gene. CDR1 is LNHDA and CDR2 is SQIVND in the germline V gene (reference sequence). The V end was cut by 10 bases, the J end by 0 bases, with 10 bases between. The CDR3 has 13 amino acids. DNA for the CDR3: TGTGCCACGTGGCGTGGCTCTGGAAACACCATATATTTT. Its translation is CATWRGSGNTIYF.

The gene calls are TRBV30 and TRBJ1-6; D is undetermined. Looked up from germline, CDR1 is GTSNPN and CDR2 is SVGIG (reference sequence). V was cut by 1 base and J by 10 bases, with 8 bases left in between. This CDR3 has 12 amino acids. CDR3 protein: CAWSAGPSPLHF. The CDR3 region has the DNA TGTGCCTGGAGTGCCGGGCCGTCACCCCTCCACTTT.

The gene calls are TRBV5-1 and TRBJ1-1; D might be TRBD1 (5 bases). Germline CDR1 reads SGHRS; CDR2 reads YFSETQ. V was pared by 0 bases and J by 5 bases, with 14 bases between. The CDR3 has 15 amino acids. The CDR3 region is CASSLGGAQGTEAFF. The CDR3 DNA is TGCGCCAGCAGCTTGGGTGGGGCCCAAGGAACTGAAGCTTTCTTT.

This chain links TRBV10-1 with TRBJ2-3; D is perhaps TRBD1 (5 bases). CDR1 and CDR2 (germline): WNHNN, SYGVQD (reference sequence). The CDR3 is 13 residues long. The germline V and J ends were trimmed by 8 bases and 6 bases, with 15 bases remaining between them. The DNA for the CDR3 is TGCGCCAGCGGCGACCCTTCAGGGGATACGCAGTATTTT. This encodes CASGDPSGDTQYF.

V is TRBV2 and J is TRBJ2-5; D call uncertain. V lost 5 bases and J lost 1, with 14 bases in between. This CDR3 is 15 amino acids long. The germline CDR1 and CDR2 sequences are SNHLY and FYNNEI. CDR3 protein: CASSLTALPQETQYF. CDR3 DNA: TGTGCCAGCAGTCTAACGGCCCTACCCCAAGAGACCCAGTACTTC.

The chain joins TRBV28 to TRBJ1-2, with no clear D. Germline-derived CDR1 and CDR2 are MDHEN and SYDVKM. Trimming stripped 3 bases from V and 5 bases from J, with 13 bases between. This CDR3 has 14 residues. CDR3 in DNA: TGTGCCAGCAGTTTGAAGCCGGCCGATTATGGCTACACCTTC. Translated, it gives CASSLKPADYGYTF.

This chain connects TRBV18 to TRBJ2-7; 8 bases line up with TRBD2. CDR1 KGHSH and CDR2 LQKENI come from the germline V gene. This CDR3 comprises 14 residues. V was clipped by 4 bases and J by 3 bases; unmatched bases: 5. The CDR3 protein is CASSLSGDYYEQYF. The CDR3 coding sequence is TGTGCCAGCTCACTTAGCGGGGACTACTACGAGCAGTACTTC.

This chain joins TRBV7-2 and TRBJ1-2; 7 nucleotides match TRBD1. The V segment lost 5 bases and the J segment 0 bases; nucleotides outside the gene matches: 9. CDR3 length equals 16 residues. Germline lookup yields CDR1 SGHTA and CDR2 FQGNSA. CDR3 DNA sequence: TGTGCCAGCAGCCGACCCGGGACAGAGACTAACTATGGCTACACCTTC. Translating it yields CASSRPGTETNYGYTF.

CDR3 DNA sequence: TGTGCCAGCAGGGACAGGGTGGGGACAGATACGCAGTATTTT. Translation gives CASRDRVGTDTQYF. The rearrangement joins TRBV2 to TRBJ2-3; 8 positions agree with TRBD1. The V gene's germline CDR1 is SNHLY and CDR2 FYNNEI. With 6 bases clipped from V and 3 bases from J, the junction kept 5 bases outside the gene matches. The CDR3 consists of 14 residues.

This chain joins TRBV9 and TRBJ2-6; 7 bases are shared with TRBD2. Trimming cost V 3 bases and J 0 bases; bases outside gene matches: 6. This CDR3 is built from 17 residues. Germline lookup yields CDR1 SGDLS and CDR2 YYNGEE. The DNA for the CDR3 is TGTGCCAGCAGCGCCCTAGCGGCAAGCTCTGGGGCCAACGTCCTGACTTTC. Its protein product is CASSALAASSGANVLTF.

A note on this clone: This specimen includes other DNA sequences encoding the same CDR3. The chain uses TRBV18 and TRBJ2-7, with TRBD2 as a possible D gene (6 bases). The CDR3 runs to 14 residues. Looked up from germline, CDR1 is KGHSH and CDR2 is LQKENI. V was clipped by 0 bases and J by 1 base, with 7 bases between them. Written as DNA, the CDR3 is TGTGCCAGCTCACCACCGGGGGGTTCCTACGAGCAGTACTTC. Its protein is CASSPPGGSYEQYF.

The CDR3 coding sequence is TGTGCCAGCAGTCTACTTGGGGGCACAGATACGCAGTATTTT. This codes for CASSLLGGTDTQYF. This chain connects TRBV2 to TRBJ2-3; D unresolved. V dropped 5 bases and J dropped 1 base, with 10 bases sitting between them. The V gene's germline CDR1 is SNHLY and CDR2 FYNNEI. The length of the CDR3 is 14 residues.

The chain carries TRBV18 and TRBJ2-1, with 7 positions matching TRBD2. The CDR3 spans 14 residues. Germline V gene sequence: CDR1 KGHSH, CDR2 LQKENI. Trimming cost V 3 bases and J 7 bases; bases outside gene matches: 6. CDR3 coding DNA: TGTGCCAGCTCACCTGGGCTAGCGGTGAATGAGCAGTTCTTC. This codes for CASSPGLAVNEQFF.

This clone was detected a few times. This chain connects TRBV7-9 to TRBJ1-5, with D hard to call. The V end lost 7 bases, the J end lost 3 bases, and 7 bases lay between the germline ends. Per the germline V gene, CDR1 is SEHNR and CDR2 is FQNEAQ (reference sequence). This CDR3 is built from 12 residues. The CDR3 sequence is CASTIDNQPQHF. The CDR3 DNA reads TGTGCCAGCACCATAGACAATCAGCCCCAGCATTTT. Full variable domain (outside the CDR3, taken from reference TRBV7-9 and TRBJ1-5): DTGVSQNPRHKITKRGQNVTFRCDPISEHNRLYWYRQTLGQGPEFLTYFQNEAQLEKSRLLSDRFSAERPKGSFSTLEIQRTEQGDSAMYLCASTIDNQPQHFGDGTRLSIL.

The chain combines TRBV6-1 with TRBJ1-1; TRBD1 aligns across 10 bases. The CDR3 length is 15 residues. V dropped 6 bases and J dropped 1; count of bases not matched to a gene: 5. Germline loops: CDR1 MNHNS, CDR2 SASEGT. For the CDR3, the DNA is TGTGCCAGCAGACGGACAGGGGGGGGGAACACTGAAGCTTTCTTT. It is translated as CASRRTGGGNTEAFF.

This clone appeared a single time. CDR3 nucleotides: TGTGCCAGCAGTCGGAACGGAAGAGAGGCTGGGGAGCTGTTTTTT. The encoded protein is CASSRNGREAGELFF. The gene calls are TRBV6-5 and TRBJ2-2; no reliable D call. Germline V CDR1 and CDR2: MNHEY, SVGAGI. CDR3 length equals 15 residues. The V end lost 5 bases, the J end lost 8 bases, and 18 bases lay between the germline ends.

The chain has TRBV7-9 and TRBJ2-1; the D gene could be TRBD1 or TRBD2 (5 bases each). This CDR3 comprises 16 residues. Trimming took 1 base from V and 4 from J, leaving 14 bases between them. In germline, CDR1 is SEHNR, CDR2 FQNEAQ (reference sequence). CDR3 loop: CASSLGDGRTYNEQFF. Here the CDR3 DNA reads TGTGCCAGCAGCTTAGGGGACGGCAGGACATACAATGAGCAGTTCTTC.

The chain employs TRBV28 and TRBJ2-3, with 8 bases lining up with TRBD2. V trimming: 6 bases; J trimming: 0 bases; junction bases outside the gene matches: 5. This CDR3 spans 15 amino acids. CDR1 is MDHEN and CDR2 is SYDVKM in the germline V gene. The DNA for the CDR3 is TGTGCCAGCAGATCACTAGCGGCTAGCACAGATACGCAGTATTTT. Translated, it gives CASRSLAASTDTQYF.

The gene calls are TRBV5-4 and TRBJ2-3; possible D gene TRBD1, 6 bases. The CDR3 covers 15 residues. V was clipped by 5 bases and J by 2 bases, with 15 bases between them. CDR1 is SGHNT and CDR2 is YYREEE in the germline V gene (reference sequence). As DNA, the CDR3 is TGTGCCAGCAGAAAATGGACAGCCTTCACAGATACGCAGTATTTT. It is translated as CASRKWTAFTDTQYF.

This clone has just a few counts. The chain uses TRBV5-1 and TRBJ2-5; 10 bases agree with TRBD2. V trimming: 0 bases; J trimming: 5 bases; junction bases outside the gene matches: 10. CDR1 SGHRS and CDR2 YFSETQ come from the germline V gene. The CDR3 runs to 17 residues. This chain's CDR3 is CASSLAGVAGGLETQYF. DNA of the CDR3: TGCGCCAGCAGCTTGGCGGGAGTAGCGGGAGGTTTGGAGACCCAGTACTTC.

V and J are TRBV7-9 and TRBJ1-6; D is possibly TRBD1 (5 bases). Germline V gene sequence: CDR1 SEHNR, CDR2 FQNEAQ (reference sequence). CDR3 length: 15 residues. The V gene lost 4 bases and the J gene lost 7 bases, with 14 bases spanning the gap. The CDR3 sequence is CASSSPGTANSPLHF. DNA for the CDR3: TGTGCCAGCAGCTCCCCCGGGACCGCCAATTCACCCCTCCACTTT.

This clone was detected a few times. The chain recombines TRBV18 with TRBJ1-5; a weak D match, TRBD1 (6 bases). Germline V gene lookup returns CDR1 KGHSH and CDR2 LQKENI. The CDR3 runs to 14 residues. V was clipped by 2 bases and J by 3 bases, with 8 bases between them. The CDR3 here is CASSPGTYNQPQHF. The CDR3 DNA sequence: TGTGCCAGCTCACCAGGGACATACAATCAGCCCCAGCATTTT.

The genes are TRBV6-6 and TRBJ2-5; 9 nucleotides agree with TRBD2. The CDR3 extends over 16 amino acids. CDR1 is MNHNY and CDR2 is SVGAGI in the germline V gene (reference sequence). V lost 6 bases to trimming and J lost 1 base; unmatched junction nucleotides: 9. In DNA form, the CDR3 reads TGTGCCAGCAGCCCCCCCCCGCGGGGGGGCCAAGAGACCCAGTACTTC. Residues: CASSPPPRGGQETQYF.